Included here is one T cell receptor (beta chain) sequence, with context. Its specificity is unknown. V dropped 3 bases and J dropped 5; count of bases not matched to a gene: 2. Germline V gene sequence: CDR1 MGHDK, CDR2 SYGVNS. The CDR3 length is 14 residues. This sample was taken from a study of siplizumab effects on memory and regulatory T cells. Using immunoSEQ multiplex PCR, the repertoire was profiled, and TCRdb retains in-frame clones only, with some absent. The table includes about 91,000 clones, 96% detected once. General study findings and limits: Reactions containing siplizumab showed mappable alloreactive CD4+ clones averaging 68.8% Treg-derived, versus 25% to 30% in controls. Naive T cell populations appeared to exhibit greater diversity than memory cells and appeared to be major alloresponse contributors. Alloreactive sequences from unstimulated CD4+ memory cells fell significantly with siplizumab.

The source material was naive CD4+ T cells sorted from blood. The chain employs TRBV25-1 and TRBJ1-4, with 8 positions matching TRBD1. This sequence originates from a human donor in good health. CDR3 sequence: CASSDQGANEKLFF. The DNA for the CDR3 is TGTGCCAGCAGTGACCAGGGGGCGAATGAAAAACTGTTTTTT.